Listed below are T cell receptor beta chains from one sample, sequenced in a study of blood T cells in healthy people across ages. TCRdb reanalysed the 5' RACE reads using MiXCR and keeps one entry per CDR3 protein. The table includes 1,800,000 or so distinct CDR3 sequences, approximately 40% detected once. The sample consisted of blood. These receptors originate from a human donor in good health. Each CDR3 is given with its conserved first and last residue. The D gene is left open where the match is weak. Only some rows state a clone size, as once, few, many or a class for expanded clones.

V	D	size	J	DNA	CDR3
TRBV20-1	.	.	TRBJ1-2	TGCAGTGTTTCCCCCAGGGAATATGGCTACACCTTC	CSVSPREYGYTF
TRBV2	.	few	TRBJ1-6	TGTGCCAGCAGTCTACGTTTAGATAATTCACCCCTCCACTTT	CASSLRLDNSPLHF
TRBV7-6	.	once	TRBJ2-4	TGTGCCAGCAGCTTAGATTTTGTGGGAGACATTCAGTACTTC	CASSLDFVGDIQYF
TRBV29-1	.	few	TRBJ1-2	TGCAGCGCCCAGATCCCGGGACACACCTATGGCTACACCTTC	CSAQIPGHTYGYTF
TRBV20-1	.	once	TRBJ1-1	TGCAGTGCCCCCGAGCGGGGAAGCGGTACTGAAGCTTTCTTT	CSAPERGSGTEAFF
TRBV6-6	TRBD2	.	TRBJ2-7	TGTGCCAGCAGCCCCCAAGCGGGAGGAGGGGACGAGCAGTACTTC	CASSPQAGGGDEQYF
TRBV28	TRBD2	.	TRBJ2-3	TGTGCCAGCCTACTAGCGGATTTTAACACAGATACGCAGTATTTT	CASLLADFNTDTQYF
TRBV29-1	.	.	TRBJ2-5	TGCAGCGTTGAGGTGGGGGTCCGGGAGACCCAGTACTTC	CSVEVGVRETQYF
TRBV19	.	.	TRBJ1-2	TGTGCCAGTAGTATAGACGGACGCATCTATGGCTACACCTTC	CASSIDGRIYGYTF
TRBV28	TRBD1	once	TRBJ1-1	TGTGCCAGCAGTGCAACTCCGGGACAGCCTATGAACACTGAAGCTTTCTTT	CASSATPGQPMNTEAFF
TRBV24-1	.	once	TRBJ2-1	TGTGCCACCAGTGACACCCACCCGATTAAGGCGGAAGGCCCCTACAATGAGCAGTTCTTC	CATSDTHPIKAEGPYNEQFF
TRBV4-3	TRBD2	.	TRBJ2-5	TGCGCCAGCAGCTTCCTAATGGGGCGGGGGGCCCAAGAGACCCAGTACTTC	CASSFLMGRGAQETQYF
TRBV10-3	.	few	TRBJ1-6	TGTGCCATCAGTGAGACCACGGGCTGGGAATCACCCCTCCACTTT	CAISETTGWESPLHF
TRBV18	.	.	TRBJ2-1	TGTGCCAGCTCACGATTCGGGACCGACTCCAATGAGCAGTTCTTC	CASSRFGTDSNEQFF
TRBV6-4	TRBD2	.	TRBJ2-1	TGTGCCAGCAGTGTACCTAGCGGGGGTAACTCCTACAATGAGCAGTTCTTC	CASSVPSGGNSYNEQFF
TRBV5-1	.	.	TRBJ1-1	TGCGCCAGCAGCTTGTATCCGGCAGGGGCTGAAGCTTTCTTT	CASSLYPAGAEAFF
TRBV29-1	.	few	TRBJ1-1	TGCAGCGCCTCAAGGACAAGGGCCACTGAAGCTTTCTTT	CSASRTRATEAFF